The rows below give T cell receptor beta chains drawn from one sample of a study of blood T cells in healthy people across ages. TCRdb independently ran MiXCR on the 5' RACE reads; one entry per CDR3 protein. The data contain around 1,700,000 distinct CDR3 sequences, 28% of them singletons. The sequenced material came from blood. These receptors all stem from a woman in her thirties in good health. The CDR3 runs from the conserved cysteine through the conserved F or W. The order of the fields is clone size, CDR3 length, V gene, J gene, D gene, CDR3 DNA, CDR3 protein. The D gene is left open where the match is weak. Part of the rows lack a size; the others show once, few, many or a class for expanded clones.

size: once
length: 13
V: TRBV20-1
J: TRBJ1-4
D: -
DNA: TGCAGTGGCGCAAGAACAGCTAATGAAAAACTGTTTTTT
CDR3: CSGARTANEKLFF

size: -
length: 14
V: TRBV20-1
J: TRBJ2-5
D: -
DNA: TGCAGTGCTAGAGGAACAAATAGCTGGGGGACCCAGTACTTC
CDR3: CSARGTNSWGTQYF

size: many
length: 13
V: TRBV29-1
J: TRBJ2-3
D: TRBD1
DNA: TGCAGCGGAGGACAGGTTAGCACAGATACGCAGTATTTT
CDR3: CSGGQVSTDTQYF

size: -
length: 19
V: TRBV20-1
J: TRBJ2-4
D: -
DNA: TGCAGTGCTAGAGAAAAAGTTGGCAGCCGGTCACACTCCTACAATGAGCAGTACTTC
CDR3: CSAREKVGSRSHSYNEQYF

size: once
length: 13
V: TRBV7-6
J: TRBJ2-5
D: TRBD1
DNA: TGTGCCAGCAGCTATCACAGGGGGAAGACCCAGTACTTC
CDR3: CASSYHRGKTQYF

size: few
length: 15
V: TRBV27
J: TRBJ1-2
D: -
DNA: TGTGCCTCGGGAGGACAGCCACCAAGTTTCTATGGCTACACCTTC
CDR3: CASGGQPPSFYGYTF

size: -
length: 13
V: TRBV7-8
J: TRBJ2-7
D: TRBD1
DNA: TGTGCCAGCAGAATGGGACAGGACTACGAGCAGTACTTC
CDR3: CASRMGQDYEQYF

size: -
length: 13
V: TRBV14
J: TRBJ2-7
D: -
DNA: TGTGCCAGCAGCCGTCCGAAAAGGGGGGAGCAGTACTTC
CDR3: CASSRPKRGEQYF

size: once
length: 13
V: TRBV25-1
J: TRBJ1-2
D: -
DNA: TGTGCCAGCGCAGGGACGGTCAACTATGGCTACACCTTC
CDR3: CASAGTVNYGYTF

size: -
length: 17
V: TRBV11-2
J: TRBJ1-5
D: -
DNA: TGTGCCAGCAGCTCCCTTAAGGGCCCAGGGAGGCAGCAGCCCCAGCATTTT
CDR3: CASSSLKGPGRQQPQHF

size: many
length: 12
V: TRBV5-1
J: TRBJ2-7
D: -
DNA: TGCGCCAGCAGCTACGGGACGAACGAGCAGTACTTC
CDR3: CASSYGTNEQYF

size: -
length: 14
V: TRBV11-2
J: TRBJ1-4
D: TRBD1
DNA: TGTGCCAGCGACCCGGGACAGGGACGTGAAAAACTGTTTTTT
CDR3: CASDPGQGREKLFF

size: -
length: 15
V: TRBV15
J: TRBJ1-1
D: -
DNA: TGTGCCACCAGCATAACTGACAGTTTGAACACTGAAGCTTTCTTT
CDR3: CATSITDSLNTEAFF

size: many
length: 14
V: TRBV9
J: TRBJ2-3
D: -
DNA: TGTGCCAGCAGCGTAGAACGGTTCACAGATACGCAGTATTTT
CDR3: CASSVERFTDTQYF

size: -
length: 14
V: TRBV20-1
J: TRBJ1-1
D: TRBD1
DNA: TGCAGTGCTCCAGACAGGGGCCAAGACACTGAAGCTTTCTTT
CDR3: CSAPDRGQDTEAFF

size: few
length: 13
V: TRBV30
J: TRBJ2-1
D: -
DNA: TGTGCCTGGAGTACAACGACAGGAAATGAGCAGTTCTTC
CDR3: CAWSTTTGNEQFF

size: -
length: 12
V: TRBV29-1
J: TRBJ1-1
D: TRBD1
DNA: TGCAGCGTGGACACAGGGGTTGGCGAAGCTTTCTTT
CDR3: CSVDTGVGEAFF

size: few
length: 15
V: TRBV11-2
J: TRBJ2-3
D: TRBD2
DNA: TGTGCCAGCAGCTTAGAGCCAGCGGGAGAGGATACGCAGTATTTT
CDR3: CASSLEPAGEDTQYF

size: few
length: 13
V: TRBV20-1
J: TRBJ1-2
D: -
DNA: TGCAGTGCTAGAGGGCCGCCGATGTATGGCTACACCTTC
CDR3: CSARGPPMYGYTF

size: few
length: 14
V: TRBV29-1
J: TRBJ2-3
D: TRBD2
DNA: TGCAGCGTTTCGTCAGCGGGGAGCACAGATACGCAGTATTTT
CDR3: CSVSSAGSTDTQYF

size: few
length: 14
V: TRBV5-1
J: TRBJ1-5
D: -
DNA: TGCGCCAGCAGCTCGGGGGTAAGCAATCAGCCCCAGCATTTT
CDR3: CASSSGVSNQPQHF

size: -
length: 12
V: TRBV12-3/TRBV12-4
J: TRBJ1-1
D: -
DNA: TGTGCCAGCAGTTTAAAGGGCCCTGAAGCTTTCTTT
CDR3: CASSLKGPEAFF

size: few
length: 17
V: TRBV29-1
J: TRBJ2-1
D: TRBD2
DNA: TGCAGCGTTGAAGGTAGGACTAGCGGCAGCCCCTACAATGAGCAGTTCTTC
CDR3: CSVEGRTSGSPYNEQFF

size: many
length: 13
V: TRBV12-3/TRBV12-4
J: TRBJ1-2
D: TRBD1
DNA: TGTGCCAGCAGTTCGGGACAGGCGGGAGGCTACACCTTC
CDR3: CASSSGQAGGYTF

size: -
length: 14
V: TRBV20-1
J: TRBJ1-5
D: -
DNA: TGCAGTGCCCTGCCCGGGGTTGGCGATCAGCCCCAGCATTTT
CDR3: CSALPGVGDQPQHF

size: -
length: 17
V: TRBV7-2
J: TRBJ2-3
D: TRBD2
DNA: TGTGCCAGCAGCTTAGCGGCGGGGGGGCTTCGCACAGATACGCAGTATTTT
CDR3: CASSLAAGGLRTDTQYF

size: few
length: 14
V: TRBV30
J: TRBJ2-7
D: TRBD2
DNA: TGTGCCTGGGGGTCTAGCGGTAGCTCCTACGAGCAGTACTTC
CDR3: CAWGSSGSSYEQYF

size: -
length: 15
V: TRBV6-1
J: TRBJ2-1
D: TRBD2
DNA: TGTGCCAGCTCTCAAATATGGGGGGGGAACAATGAGCAGTTCTTC
CDR3: CASSQIWGGNNEQFF